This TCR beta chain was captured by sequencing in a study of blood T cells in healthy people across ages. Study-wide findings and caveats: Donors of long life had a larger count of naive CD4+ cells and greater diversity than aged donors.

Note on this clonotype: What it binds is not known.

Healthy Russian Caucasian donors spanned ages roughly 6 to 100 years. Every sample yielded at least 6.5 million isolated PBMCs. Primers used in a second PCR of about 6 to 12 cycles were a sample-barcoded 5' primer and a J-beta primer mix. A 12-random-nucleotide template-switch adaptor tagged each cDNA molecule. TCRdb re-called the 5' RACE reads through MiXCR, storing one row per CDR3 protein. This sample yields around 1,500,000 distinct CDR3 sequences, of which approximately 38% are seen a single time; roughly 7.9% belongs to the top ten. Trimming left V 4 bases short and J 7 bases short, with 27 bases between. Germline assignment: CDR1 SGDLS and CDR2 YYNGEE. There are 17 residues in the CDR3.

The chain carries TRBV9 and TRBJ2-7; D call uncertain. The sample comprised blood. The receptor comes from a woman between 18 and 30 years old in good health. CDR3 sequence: CASSPRSLGSLVHEQYF. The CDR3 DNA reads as TGTGCCAGCAGCCCCAGAAGCTTGGGGTCCCTTGTACATGAGCAGTACTTC.